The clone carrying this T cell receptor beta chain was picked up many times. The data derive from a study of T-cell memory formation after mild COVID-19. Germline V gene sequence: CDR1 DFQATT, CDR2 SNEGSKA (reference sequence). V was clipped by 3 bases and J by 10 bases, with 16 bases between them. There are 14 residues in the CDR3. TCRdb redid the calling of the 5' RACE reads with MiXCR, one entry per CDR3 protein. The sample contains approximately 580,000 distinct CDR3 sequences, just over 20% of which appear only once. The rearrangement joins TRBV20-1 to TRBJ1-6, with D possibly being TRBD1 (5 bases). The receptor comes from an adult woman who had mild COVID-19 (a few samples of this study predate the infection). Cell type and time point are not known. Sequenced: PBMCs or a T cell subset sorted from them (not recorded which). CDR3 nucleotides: TGCAGTGCTAGCGAGGCAGGGAAAGAATCACCCCTCCACTTT. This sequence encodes CSASEAGKESPLHF.